The entry that follows covers one T cell receptor (beta chain) sequence. Germline CDR1 LNHDA, CDR2 SQIVND (reference sequence). V lost 2 bases and J lost 6, with 14 bases in between. The CDR3 has 14 amino acids. These data belong to a study of blood T cell repertoires in COVID-19. Turning to the study itself: Italy, Spain and the United States were the sources of the convalescent and acute COVID-19 samples. PBMCs, B-cell-depleted T cells, or T cells provided the cDNA or gDNA that made up the material.

Methods used by the authors: Researchers report that nucleated cell counts were estimated from reference gene primer amplification. Sequenced by immunoSEQ multiplex PCR; TCRdb stores in-frame clones only, minus some. The V and J calls and clone size come from that table; D and trimming were worked out from the DNA. The data hold 410,000 or so clones, with about nine tenths observed a single time. The chain uses TRBV19 and TRBJ2-7; D is possibly TRBD1 (6 bases). Input material: peripheral blood. The sequence was collected from a woman aged 25 to 39 with active or convalescent COVID-19. In DNA, the CDR3 is TGTGCCAGTAGTATAATCCCAGGGGAGTCCGAGCAGTACTTC. Translated: CASSIIPGESEQYF.